A selection of T cell receptor beta chains follows, all from one sample in a study of radiotherapy plus CTLA-4 blockade in lung cancer. Clones were sequenced by immunoSEQ multiplex PCR, and TCRdb holds only the in-frame ones, with some missing. The sample consists of fewer than 40,000 clones, 75% to 80% of them appearing once. Sequenced here: peripheral blood, sampled from a patient treated with radiotherapy plus ipilimumab. The receptors come from a human donor with non-small cell lung cancer that progressed on radiotherapy plus ipilimumab. Each CDR3 is given with its conserved first and last residue. Each record gives: D gene, J gene, clone size, V gene, CDR3 protein, CDR3 DNA. A D gene is named only where the DNA matches it firmly. Where a row states a size, it is once, few, many or the class of an expanded clone; other rows omit it.

>TRBD2|TRBJ2-2|-|TRBV7-2
CASSTGGGNTGELFF
TGTGCCAGCAGCACCGGCGGGGGAAACACCGGGGAGCTGTTTTTT
>TRBD1|TRBJ1-1|-|TRBV5-4
CASSPGQGNTEAFF
TGTGCCAGCAGCCCAGGACAGGGGAACACTGAAGCTTTCTTT
>TRBD1|TRBJ2-7|-|TRBV4-2
CASSQDHGNRGAEQYF
TGTGCCAGCAGCCAAGATCACGGTAACAGGGGGGCCGAGCAGTACTTC
>-|TRBJ1-3|-|TRBV7-3
CASSLWGPGNTIYF
TGTGCCAGCAGCTTATGGGGGCCTGGAAACACCATATATTTT
>-|TRBJ1-6|-|TRBV21-1
CASRGTGNSPLHF
TGTGCCAGCAGAGGGACAGGGAATTCACCCCTCCACTTT
>-|TRBJ1-2|-|TRBV28
CASSWGGGTGYTF
TGTGCCAGCAGTTGGGGAGGCGGGACCGGCTACACCTTC
>TRBD2|TRBJ2-3|-|TRBV18
CASSSTSGGSDTQYF
TGTGCCAGCTCAAGTACTAGCGGGGGCTCAGATACGCAGTATTTT
>-|TRBJ2-2|-|TRBV18
CASQPPGLNTGELFF
TGTGCCAGCCAACCCCCGGGACTGAACACCGGGGAGCTGTTTTTT
>TRBD1|TRBJ2-4|-|TRBV7-2
CASSLRTGKNIQYF
TGTGCCAGCAGCTTGAGGACAGGCAAAAACATTCAGTACTTC
>TRBD1|TRBJ1-5|-|TRBV14
CASSQDRTGPQHF
TGTGCCAGCAGCCAAGATCGGACAGGGCCCCAGCATTTT
>-|TRBJ2-5|-|TRBV5-1
CASSFGSGYQETQYF
TGCGCCAGCAGCTTTGGGTCAGGGTACCAAGAGACCCAGTACTTC
>TRBD1|TRBJ2-5|-|TRBV7-3
CASSKTGVGETQYF
TGTGCCAGCAGCAAAACAGGGGTGGGAGAGACCCAGTACTTC
>TRBD2|TRBJ2-7|-|TRBV27
CASTPGWAGGGKQYF
TGTGCCAGCACCCCTGGTTGGGCGGGGGGGGGTAAGCAGTACTTC
>TRBD2|TRBJ2-7|-|TRBV10-3
CAISESRTSFEQYF
TGTGCCATCAGTGAGTCGAGGACTAGCTTCGAGCAGTACTTC
>TRBD1|TRBJ1-5|-|TRBV6-5
CASTGQGVHQPQHF
TGTGCCAGCACTGGACAGGGCGTCCATCAGCCCCAGCATTTT
>TRBD2|TRBJ2-3|-|TRBV4-2
CASSQGTSGGSDTQYF
TGTGCCAGCAGCCAGGGGACTAGCGGGGGCAGCGATACGCAGTATTTT
>-|TRBJ1-1|-|TRBV15
CATSTNLNTEAFF
TGTGCCACCAGCACCAACCTAAACACTGAAGCTTTCTTT
>-|TRBJ2-1|-|TRBV10-3
CAISESHLLSSYNEQFF
TGTGCCATCAGTGAGTCGCACCTACTGAGCTCCTACAATGAGCAGTTCTTC
>-|TRBJ2-3|-|TRBV18
CASSPNVPDTQYF
TGTGCCAGCTCACCAAATGTCCCTGATACGCAGTATTTT
>TRBD2|TRBJ2-1|-|TRBV27
CASSLRAGAGSEQFF
TGTGCCAGCAGTTTACGAGCGGGGGCCGGTAGTGAGCAGTTCTTC
>TRBD2|TRBJ2-5|-|TRBV6-6
CASRLLAGAETQYF
TGTGCCAGCAGGCTACTAGCGGGCGCCGAGACCCAGTACTTC
>-|TRBJ2-7|-|TRBV2
CASSTGFSYEQYF
TGTGCCAGCAGTACAGGGTTTTCCTACGAGCAGTACTTC
>TRBD1|TRBJ1-5|-|TRBV7-3
CASSLKLPGQGSNQPQHF
TGTGCCAGCAGCTTGAAACTCCCGGGACAGGGGAGTAATCAGCCCCAGCATTTT
>-|TRBJ1-6|few|TRBV4-1
CASSQDPIRAGNSPLHF
TGCGCCAGCAGCCAAGATCCTATCAGGGCGGGAAATTCACCCCTCCACTTT
>-|TRBJ2-7|-|TRBV6-5
CASSYNRGRSTYEQYF
TGTGCCAGCAGTTATAATCGGGGTAGGTCTACGTACGAGCAGTACTTC
>-|TRBJ2-3|once|TRBV21-1
CASSKGCQGAGTDTQYF
TGTGCCAGCAGCAAAGGTTGTCAGGGGGCAGGCACAGATACGCAGTATTTT
>-|TRBJ2-5|once|TRBV14
CASSQASGYQETQYF
TGTGCCAGCAGCCAAGCGTCAGGCTACCAAGAGACCCAGTACTTC
>-|TRBJ1-1|-|TRBV7-9
CASSSSTEAFF
TGTGCCAGCAGCTCGAGCACTGAAGCTTTCTTT
>TRBD2|TRBJ2-7|few|TRBV6-4
CASSAGTSREQYF
TGTGCCAGCAGCGCCGGGACTAGTAGGGAGCAGTACTTC
>TRBD1|TRBJ2-1|once|TRBV29-1
CSVKTLGTAHDEQFF
TGCAGCGTTAAAACCCTCGGGACAGCTCACGATGAGCAGTTCTTC
>-|TRBJ1-6|-|TRBV19
CASSIGQYNSPLHF
TGTGCCAGTAGTATTGGTCAGTATAATTCACCCCTCCACTTT